This T cell receptor beta chain was identified during a study of memory CD4+ T cells and cytomegalovirus serostatus (dated by TCRdb to the late 2010s). Regarding the study in general: The cohort comprised 33 healthy Belgian adults, 9 CMV seropositive and around 25 CMV seronegative. The study sequenced CD4+ memory TCRbeta repertoires of a Belgian cohort with known cytomegalovirus serostatus to replicate a published TCR-based CMV serostatus classifier. Overall study outcomes, separate from this receptor: Among the 150 to 200 previously reported CMV-associated TCRbeta sequences, 67 showed up in the CD4+ memory repertoires, with each one found in between one and five individuals. The original-framework classifier achieved a median bootstrapped AUC of 0.95 with a 95% CI of 0.76-1.00 on the Belgian cohort. Results were interpreted as suggesting that the CMV-associated TCR signature is largely present in the CD4+ memory repertoire. For CMV serostatus prediction, a median bootstrapped AUC of 0.95 was reached with the original framework, and a median bootstrapped AUC of about 0.89 was reached with a US-trained random forest. Unlike the original study, which covered naive and memory CD4+ and CD8+ populations, the Belgian study sequenced only CD4+CD45RO+ memory cells.

Genomic DNA was extracted from sorted cells with the Quick-DNA Microprep Kit. TCRbeta DNA was amplified with the immunoSEQ hsTCRbeta kit following the manufacturer's protocol. An Illumina MiSeq instrument was used to sequence the TCRbeta libraries. The study's processing was this. Once out-of-frame sequences had been removed, a few million distinct TCRbeta sequences were left, which works out to an average of approximately 72,000 per individual. Two values were used to score each individual: the count of fewer than 200 previously reported CMV-associated TCRbeta sequences and the total count of productive distinct TCRbeta sequences. A beta-binomial model was reimplemented in Python, and scikit-learn random forests with default parameters were trained on data from the US cohort. Classifier performance on the Belgian cohort was summarized as median AUC with percentile confidence intervals calculated over 10,000 bootstrap iterations. Imported from immuneACCESS, the table was reduced by TCRdb to in-frame sequences with V and J called. These copies leave out some clones; in studies compared against another copy, an unresolved V gene accounts for under half, and the cause of the remainder is not known. Clone size and the V and J calls come from that table; the DNA yielded D and trimming. The sample yields fewer than 90,000 clones; around 82% were counted once. The ten largest clones add up to 2% to 3% of the sample.

A FACSAria II was used to sort memory CD4+ T cells, defined as single viable CD3+CD4+CD8-CD45RO+ cells. To determine CMV serostatus, a Roche Elecsys assay was used that detects serum IgG against CMV pp150, pp28, p38 and p52. Following thawing, total CD4+ T cells were enriched through positive selection using CD4 magnetic microbeads. The samples came from a different study that was designed specifically to examine the CD4+ T cell memory repertoire. Following standard operating procedures, peripheral blood mononuclear cells were isolated and cryopreserved, while serum was kept at -80 degrees C. The staining relied on CD3-PerCP (BW264/56), CD4-APC (RPA-T4), CD45RO-PE (UCHT1) and CD8-Pacific Orange (3B5) antibodies, and Sytox blue was used to exclude non-viable cells. Taken from cysteine to valine, the CDR3 has 15 residues. The only DNA kept is the CDR3, 45 bases in frame from the first base. Here V drops 4 bases and J drops 2 bases, and the junction holds 4 bases not matched to any gene. CDR1 SNHLY and CDR2 FYNNEI were looked up in the germline V gene.

Concerning this clone: Its antigen has not been determined. Per-base quality was not reported, and no clone a single base away is much larger than it.

The sequence was obtained from an adult in good health and CMV-seropositive. Input material: memory CD4+ T cells from blood. The V gene is TRBV2 and the J gene is TRBJ2-7, and 11 bases in between align with TRBD1. Read as DNA, the sequence is TGTGCCAGCAGTGCTGGGACAGGGGGTACCTACGAGCAGTACGTC. Translation gives CASSAGTGGTYEQYV.